The clone carrying this TCR beta chain has only a few counts. The sample belongs to a study of T cells in Graves' hyperthyroidism and ophthalmopathy. Germline V gives CDR1 GTSNPN, CDR2 SVGIG (reference sequence). V was trimmed by 6 bases and J by 1 base, leaving 12 bases between them. The CDR3 has 13 amino acids. Using RNA transcripts as the source, TCR beta CDR3 regions were amplified. A set of HTBI primers served as the primers for a first-round RT-PCR of the TCR CDR3. Each CDR3 protein is one row after TCRdb ran MiXCR on the multiplex PCR reads. The repertoire consists of 550,000 to 600,000 distinct CDR3 sequences, with more than 13% occurring once and the leading ten covering over 6%.

The chain links TRBV30 to TRBJ1-2, with D perhaps TRBD1 (6 bases). The sequenced sample consisted of blood. This receptor was identified in a woman aged 18-29 years with Graves' ophthalmopathy. The CDR3 sequence is CACPGGFNYGYTF. The CDR3, as DNA: TGTGCCTGCCCTGGGGGCTTTAACTATGGCTACACCTTC.